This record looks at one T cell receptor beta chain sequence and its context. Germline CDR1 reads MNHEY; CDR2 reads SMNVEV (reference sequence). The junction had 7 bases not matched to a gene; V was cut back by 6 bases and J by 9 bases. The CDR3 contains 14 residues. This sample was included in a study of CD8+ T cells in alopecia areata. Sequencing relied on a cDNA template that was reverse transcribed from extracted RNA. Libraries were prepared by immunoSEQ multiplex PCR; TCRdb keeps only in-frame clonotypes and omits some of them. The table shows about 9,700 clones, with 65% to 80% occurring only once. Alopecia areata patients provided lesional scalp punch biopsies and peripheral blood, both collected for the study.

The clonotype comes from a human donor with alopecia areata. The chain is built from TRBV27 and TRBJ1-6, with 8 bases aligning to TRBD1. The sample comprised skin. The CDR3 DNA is TGTGCCAGCAGCGACAGGGGAGTCGGTTCACCCCTCCACTTT. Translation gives CASSDRGVGSPLHF.